Listed below are T cell receptor beta chains from one sample, sequenced in a study of monozygotic twins with inflammatory bowel disease. TCRdb reprocessed the 5' RACE reads, with one entry per CDR3 protein and no DNA. Listed are approximately 330,000 distinct CDR3 sequences; 2% to 2.5% falls within the top ten. Source material: blood. The source of these receptors is a human donor with ulcerative colitis or Crohn's disease, or a healthy co-twin of an affected twin (not recorded which). Each CDR3 is given with its conserved first and last residue.

TRBJ1-3 | TRBV18 | CASSPTDRVVLGNTIYF
TRBJ2-6 | TRBV6-2/TRBV6-3 | CASSYSRKGNRANVLTF
TRBJ2-4 | TRBV2 | CASSERKTPASAKNIQYF
TRBJ2-2 | TRBV5-1 | CASSRSSGGTNTGELFF
TRBJ2-1 | TRBV5-1 | CASSPETGRYNEQFF
TRBJ1-5 | TRBV12-3/TRBV12-4 | CASSPLYYQPQHF
TRBJ1-4 | TRBV20-1 | CSARDRTGTEKLFF
TRBJ2-7 | TRBV7-9 | CASSLGTGGFQTYEQYF
TRBJ1-5 | TRBV3-1 | CASGDRGGQPQHF
TRBJ2-7 | TRBV5-1 | CASSSSWGTYEQYF
TRBJ2-4 | TRBV5-1 | CASSRERDSYKNIQYF
TRBJ2-5 | TRBV5-1 | CASHNPQAGRQETQYF
TRBJ2-1 | TRBV20-1 | CSARYYDEQFF
TRBJ2-1 | TRBV12-3/TRBV12-4 | CASSSNLYNEQFF
TRBJ2-4 | TRBV28 | CASRKQGSAKNIQYF
TRBJ2-3 | TRBV5-1 | CASSPGVRGSDTQYF
TRBJ2-1 | TRBV5-1 | CASSLGTALAYNEQFF
TRBJ2-1 | TRBV7-9 | CASNPTGPDNEQFF
TRBJ2-1 | TRBV3-1 | CASSPRLGSYNEQFF
TRBJ2-1 | TRBV3-1 | CASSQDSAHEQFF
TRBJ1-4 | TRBV6-1 | CASSRVKGNEKLFF
TRBJ2-2 | TRBV12-3/TRBV12-4 | CASSSKTSGAVLNTGELFF
TRBJ2-2 | TRBV15 | CATSRDASGGPTGELFF
TRBJ1-5 | TRBV6-2/TRBV6-3 | CASSLQGSGQPQHF
TRBJ1-2 | TRBV5-1 | CASSLDANYRKGYTF
TRBJ1-1 | TRBV4-1 | CASSQGEREAFF
TRBJ2-1 | TRBV29-1 | CSVARGPGEQFF
TRBJ1-5 | TRBV18 | CASSPNQGSGQPQHF
TRBJ1-2 | TRBV5-1 | CASSLSGQSNYGYTF
TRBJ2-6 | TRBV28 | CARAADRAGANVLTF
TRBJ2-7 | TRBV20-1 | CSYSRLAGDEQYF
TRBJ2-7 | TRBV5-1 | CASSSDGGSYEQYF
TRBJ1-1 | TRBV11-2 | CASSFANREGTEAFF